A selection of T cell receptor beta chains follows, all from one sample in a study of early stage breast cancer tumors. Libraries were prepared by immunoSEQ multiplex PCR; TCRdb keeps only in-frame clonotypes and omits some of them. The sample has 70,000 or so clones; 80% are singletons. Sequenced input: blood. These receptors were taken from a person aged 35-49 years with breast cancer. CDR3s include the opening cysteine and the closing phenylalanine or tryptophan. Fields, in order: clone size, J gene, D gene, V gene, CDR3 length, CDR3 DNA, CDR3 protein. D genes are given only for firm matches. Only part of the rows carry a size: once, few, many, or a class if the clone is expanded.

clone size: .; J gene: TRBJ2-2; D gene: .; V gene: TRBV27; CDR3 length: 11; CDR3 DNA: TGTGCCAGCTTGGGGCCCGGGGAGCTGTTTTTT; CDR3 protein: CASLGPGELFF
clone size: .; J gene: TRBJ2-5; D gene: TRBD2; V gene: TRBV7-2; CDR3 length: 16; CDR3 DNA: TGTGCCAGCAGCCCAGGACTAGCGGGAGCTCGAGAGACCCAGTACTTC; CDR3 protein: CASSPGLAGARETQYF
clone size: .; J gene: TRBJ2-3; D gene: TRBD2; V gene: TRBV27; CDR3 length: 16; CDR3 DNA: TGTGCCAGCAGTATACATAGCGGGAGGGCTTTAGATACGCAGTATTTT; CDR3 protein: CASSIHSGRALDTQYF
clone size: once; J gene: TRBJ2-3; D gene: TRBD2; V gene: TRBV7-6; CDR3 length: 16; CDR3 DNA: TGTGCCAGCAGCTTAGCGGCGGGAGTAAGAGGGGATACGCAGTATTTT; CDR3 protein: CASSLAAGVRGDTQYF
clone size: .; J gene: TRBJ2-1; D gene: .; V gene: TRBV19; CDR3 length: 15; CDR3 DNA: TGTGCCAGTAGTATCCCCGGGACTCAAAATAATGAGCAGTTCTTC; CDR3 protein: CASSIPGTQNNEQFF
clone size: .; J gene: TRBJ2-1; D gene: .; V gene: TRBV19; CDR3 length: 15; CDR3 DNA: TGTGCCAGTAGTATCAAGACGTTTGGCTACCCCGAGCAGTTCTTC; CDR3 protein: CASSIKTFGYPEQFF
clone size: .; J gene: TRBJ1-1; D gene: .; V gene: TRBV28; CDR3 length: 13; CDR3 DNA: TGTGCCAGCAGTTCAAGGACCAGGACTGAAGCTTTCTTT; CDR3 protein: CASSSRTRTEAFF
clone size: few; J gene: TRBJ2-7; D gene: .; V gene: TRBV27; CDR3 length: 14; CDR3 DNA: TGTGCCAGCAGCACCCCGGACACTGTTTACGAGCAGTACTTC; CDR3 protein: CASSTPDTVYEQYF
clone size: .; J gene: TRBJ1-4; D gene: .; V gene: TRBV11-2; CDR3 length: 14; CDR3 DNA: TGTGCCAGCAGCTTTGATAGGGGACGTGAAAAACTGTTTTTT; CDR3 protein: CASSFDRGREKLFF
clone size: .; J gene: TRBJ2-3; D gene: .; V gene: TRBV4-1; CDR3 length: 15; CDR3 DNA: TGCGCCAGCAGCCAAGACAGGGGTCAAACAGATACGCAGTATTTT; CDR3 protein: CASSQDRGQTDTQYF
clone size: .; J gene: TRBJ2-2; D gene: TRBD2; V gene: TRBV30; CDR3 length: 14; CDR3 DNA: TGTGCCTGGAGTGTACTAGCGGACACCGGGGAGCTGTTTTTT; CDR3 protein: CAWSVLADTGELFF
clone size: .; J gene: TRBJ2-1; D gene: TRBD2; V gene: TRBV6-5; CDR3 length: 13; CDR3 DNA: TGTGCTAGCCGTACTAGCGGGAGCAATGAGCAGTTCTTC; CDR3 protein: CASRTSGSNEQFF
clone size: .; J gene: TRBJ2-1; D gene: .; V gene: TRBV12-5; CDR3 length: 12; CDR3 DNA: TGTGCTAGCGGACAGTCCTACAATGAGCAGTTCTTC; CDR3 protein: CASGQSYNEQFF
clone size: .; J gene: TRBJ1-5; D gene: TRBD1; V gene: TRBV19; CDR3 length: 15; CDR3 DNA: TGTGCCAGTAGTAGATCGACAGGGGTTAATCAGCCCCAGCATTTT; CDR3 protein: CASSRSTGVNQPQHF
clone size: .; J gene: TRBJ2-2; D gene: .; V gene: TRBV7-9; CDR3 length: 15; CDR3 DNA: TGTGCCAGCAGCTTTGGGCGGCCGAACACCGGGGAGCTGTTTTTT; CDR3 protein: CASSFGRPNTGELFF
clone size: .; J gene: TRBJ1-1; D gene: TRBD1; V gene: TRBV30; CDR3 length: 11; CDR3 DNA: TGTGCCTGGGGCAGGGGGACTGAAGCTTTCTTT; CDR3 protein: CAWGRGTEAFF
clone size: .; J gene: TRBJ1-5; D gene: TRBD1; V gene: TRBV6-1; CDR3 length: 16; CDR3 DNA: TGTGCCAGCAGTGGTCGACCACAGGGGTTGAATCAGCCCCAGCATTTT; CDR3 protein: CASSGRPQGLNQPQHF
clone size: .; J gene: TRBJ1-4; D gene: .; V gene: TRBV6-1; CDR3 length: 16; CDR3 DNA: TGTGCCAGCAGTGAATACCGAATGGGCAGGGACGGAAAACTGTTTTTT; CDR3 protein: CASSEYRMGRDGKLFF
clone size: few; J gene: TRBJ1-5; D gene: .; V gene: TRBV27; CDR3 length: 16; CDR3 DNA: TGTGCCAGCAGTTTATCATACAGGATTAGCAATCAGCCCCAGCATTTT; CDR3 protein: CASSLSYRISNQPQHF
clone size: .; J gene: TRBJ2-1; D gene: TRBD2; V gene: TRBV5-6; CDR3 length: 16; CDR3 DNA: TGTGCCAGCAGGCTAGCGGGAGGGCGCTCCTACAATGAGCAGTTCTTC; CDR3 protein: CASRLAGGRSYNEQFF
clone size: .; J gene: TRBJ2-3; D gene: .; V gene: TRBV5-1; CDR3 length: 15; CDR3 DNA: TGCGCCAGCACTACCGGGGCCCCCCTCACAGATACGCAGTATTTT; CDR3 protein: CASTTGAPLTDTQYF
clone size: .; J gene: TRBJ2-1; D gene: .; V gene: TRBV11-2; CDR3 length: 14; CDR3 DNA: TGTGCCAGCAGCTTAGATAGATTGGGCAATGAGCAGTTCTTC; CDR3 protein: CASSLDRLGNEQFF
clone size: .; J gene: TRBJ2-7; D gene: TRBD1; V gene: TRBV5-1; CDR3 length: 16; CDR3 DNA: TGCGCCAGCAGCTTGGTTGGGACAGGGGGCTTCGACGAGCAGTACTTC; CDR3 protein: CASSLVGTGGFDEQYF
clone size: .; J gene: TRBJ2-3; D gene: .; V gene: TRBV19; CDR3 length: 15; CDR3 DNA: TGTGCCAGTAGTATGTTGCTTAACTCTGCAGATACGCAGTATTTT; CDR3 protein: CASSMLLNSADTQYF
clone size: .; J gene: TRBJ2-7; D gene: TRBD1; V gene: TRBV6-6; CDR3 length: 15; CDR3 DNA: TGTGCCAGCAGTTTAAGCGGGACAGGGGGCGTCGAGCAGTACTTC; CDR3 protein: CASSLSGTGGVEQYF
clone size: few; J gene: TRBJ2-7; D gene: .; V gene: TRBV10-1; CDR3 length: 14; CDR3 DNA: TGCGCCAGCAGCCGCGGGCAGGGCTACCACGAGCAGTACTTC; CDR3 protein: CASSRGQGYHEQYF
clone size: once; J gene: TRBJ1-2; D gene: .; V gene: TRBV6-1; CDR3 length: 14; CDR3 DNA: TGTGCCAGCAGTGAAGGTGACAGCAACTATGGCTACACCTTC; CDR3 protein: CASSEGDSNYGYTF
clone size: .; J gene: TRBJ2-7; D gene: .; V gene: TRBV7-9; CDR3 length: 14; CDR3 DNA: TGTGCCAGCAGCTTAGACAGCCCCACCTACGAGCAGTACTTC; CDR3 protein: CASSLDSPTYEQYF
clone size: .; J gene: TRBJ1-1; D gene: .; V gene: TRBV30; CDR3 length: 13; CDR3 DNA: TGTGCCTGGAGCTCCAACATGAACACTGAAGCTTTCTTT; CDR3 protein: CAWSSNMNTEAFF
clone size: .; J gene: TRBJ1-1; D gene: .; V gene: TRBV14; CDR3 length: 17; CDR3 DNA: TGTGCCAGCAGCCAAAAGGCCTTCCAGCTAGAACACACTGAAGCTTTCTTT; CDR3 protein: CASSQKAFQLEHTEAFF
clone size: .; J gene: TRBJ2-3; D gene: .; V gene: TRBV7-9; CDR3 length: 13; CDR3 DNA: TGTGCCAGGGACCGACTAAGAAAAGATACGCAGTATTTT; CDR3 protein: CARDRLRKDTQYF
clone size: once; J gene: TRBJ1-6; D gene: .; V gene: TRBV23-1; CDR3 length: 14; CDR3 DNA: TGCGCCAGCAGTCAGATATGGGGAAATTCACCCCTCCACTTT; CDR3 protein: CASSQIWGNSPLHF
clone size: .; J gene: TRBJ2-3; D gene: TRBD2; V gene: TRBV5-1; CDR3 length: 15; CDR3 DNA: TGCGCCAGCGGCAAGAGCGGGGCTAGCACAGATACGCAGTATTTT; CDR3 protein: CASGKSGASTDTQYF
clone size: .; J gene: TRBJ2-1; D gene: TRBD2; V gene: TRBV7-3; CDR3 length: 14; CDR3 DNA: TGTGCCAGCAGTCCTAGCGGGAGCGTCGGTGAGCAGTTCTTC; CDR3 protein: CASSPSGSVGEQFF
clone size: .; J gene: TRBJ2-7; D gene: TRBD1; V gene: TRBV4-1; CDR3 length: 16; CDR3 DNA: TGCGCCAGCAGCCGGATTGATGGACAGGGTCCCCACGAGCAGTACTTC; CDR3 protein: CASSRIDGQGPHEQYF
clone size: .; J gene: TRBJ2-3; D gene: .; V gene: TRBV28; CDR3 length: 14; CDR3 DNA: TGTGCCAGCAGTCATAGGGGTTCGGCAGATACGCAGTATTTT; CDR3 protein: CASSHRGSADTQYF
clone size: .; J gene: TRBJ2-1; D gene: .; V gene: TRBV5-1; CDR3 length: 15; CDR3 DNA: TGCGCCAGCAGCTTGTTCGGGACAACCTACAATGAGCAGTTCTTC; CDR3 protein: CASSLFGTTYNEQFF
clone size: .; J gene: TRBJ2-3; D gene: .; V gene: TRBV9; CDR3 length: 15; CDR3 DNA: TGTGCCAGCAGCGGTGGGTGGGGCCTGACAGATACGCAGTATTTT; CDR3 protein: CASSGGWGLTDTQYF
clone size: .; J gene: TRBJ2-5; D gene: .; V gene: TRBV5-4; CDR3 length: 15; CDR3 DNA: TGTGCCAGCAGCTTTGGAGGGCCCGGCCAAGAGACCCAGTACTTC; CDR3 protein: CASSFGGPGQETQYF
clone size: .; J gene: TRBJ1-2; D gene: .; V gene: TRBV28; CDR3 length: 11; CDR3 DNA: TGTGCCAGCACCGCCTCAGAGGGCTACACCTTC; CDR3 protein: CASTASEGYTF
clone size: .; J gene: TRBJ2-5; D gene: .; V gene: TRBV11-2; CDR3 length: 15; CDR3 DNA: TGTGCCAGCAGCTTGCCCCCCTCTTACCAAGAGACCCAGTACTTC; CDR3 protein: CASSLPPSYQETQYF
clone size: .; J gene: TRBJ2-3; D gene: .; V gene: TRBV19; CDR3 length: 13; CDR3 DNA: TGTGCCAGTAGTCAGGCCGGCACAGATACGCAGTATTTT; CDR3 protein: CASSQAGTDTQYF
clone size: once; J gene: TRBJ2-3; D gene: TRBD2; V gene: TRBV2; CDR3 length: 14; CDR3 DNA: TGTGCCAGCAGCCAGCGGGAGATAACAGATACGCAGTATTTT; CDR3 protein: CASSQREITDTQYF
clone size: .; J gene: TRBJ1-1; D gene: TRBD1; V gene: TRBV28; CDR3 length: 16; CDR3 DNA: TGTGCCAGCAGTCTCCTTTCGACAGGGGAGGACACTGAAGCTTTCTTT; CDR3 protein: CASSLLSTGEDTEAFF
clone size: .; J gene: TRBJ1-2; D gene: TRBD1; V gene: TRBV29-1; CDR3 length: 12; CDR3 DNA: TGCAGCGTTGAATCAGGGGGCGATGGCTACACCTTC; CDR3 protein: CSVESGGDGYTF
clone size: .; J gene: TRBJ2-1; D gene: .; V gene: TRBV9; CDR3 length: 16; CDR3 DNA: TGTGCCAGCACCTCTGGGACGGAAAAATCCTACAATGAGCAGTTCTTC; CDR3 protein: CASTSGTEKSYNEQFF
clone size: .; J gene: TRBJ1-5; D gene: TRBD1; V gene: TRBV15; CDR3 length: 16; CDR3 DNA: TGTGCCACCAGCAGGGGACAGGGACCTAGCAATCAGCCCCAGCATTTT; CDR3 protein: CATSRGQGPSNQPQHF
clone size: .; J gene: TRBJ2-1; D gene: .; V gene: TRBV18; CDR3 length: 16; CDR3 DNA: TGTGCCAGCTCCCAAAACCCATTTCGGGGTAACAATGAGCAGTTCTTC; CDR3 protein: CASSQNPFRGNNEQFF
clone size: .; J gene: TRBJ2-1; D gene: .; V gene: TRBV2; CDR3 length: 11; CDR3 DNA: TGTGCCAGCAGTTATAGCCTTCAGCAGTTCTTC; CDR3 protein: CASSYSLQQFF
clone size: .; J gene: TRBJ2-5; D gene: .; V gene: TRBV18; CDR3 length: 16; CDR3 DNA: TGTGCCAGCTCACCCGGTCCGGGACCGAACCAAGAGACCCAGTACTTC; CDR3 protein: CASSPGPGPNQETQYF
clone size: .; J gene: TRBJ2-2; D gene: TRBD1; V gene: TRBV10-3; CDR3 length: 16; CDR3 DNA: TGTGCCATCAGTGAACCTGGACAGGGGGCGGGCGGGGAGCTGTTTTTT; CDR3 protein: CAISEPGQGAGGELFF
clone size: .; J gene: TRBJ1-3; D gene: TRBD1; V gene: TRBV4-1; CDR3 length: 19; CDR3 DNA: TGCGCCAGCAGTCAGCCGGGACAGGGAGTTGGTAGACCTGGAAACACCATATATTTT; CDR3 protein: CASSQPGQGVGRPGNTIYF
clone size: .; J gene: TRBJ1-3; D gene: TRBD1; V gene: TRBV6-5; CDR3 length: 16; CDR3 DNA: TGTGCCAGCAGTTTCCTGACAGGGAATTCTGGAAACACCATATATTTT; CDR3 protein: CASSFLTGNSGNTIYF
clone size: .; J gene: TRBJ2-2; D gene: TRBD2; V gene: TRBV7-9; CDR3 length: 16; CDR3 DNA: TGTGCCAGCAGGTTGACTAGCGGGAGTATCTCCGGGGAGCTGTTTTTT; CDR3 protein: CASRLTSGSISGELFF
clone size: .; J gene: TRBJ2-7; D gene: .; V gene: TRBV4-1; CDR3 length: 16; CDR3 DNA: TGCGCCAGCAGCCAAGAAGAGGTTCTGGGATCCTACGAGCAGTACTTC; CDR3 protein: CASSQEEVLGSYEQYF
clone size: .; J gene: TRBJ1-2; D gene: .; V gene: TRBV27; CDR3 length: 16; CDR3 DNA: TGTGCCAGCGCTTCCCATCTTGGTTCAGAAGGATATGGCTACACCTTC; CDR3 protein: CASASHLGSEGYGYTF
clone size: once; J gene: TRBJ1-5; D gene: .; V gene: TRBV19; CDR3 length: 13; CDR3 DNA: TGTGCCAGTAATCGGAACGGAGACAAGCCCCAGCATTTT; CDR3 protein: CASNRNGDKPQHF